The subject of this entry is one T cell receptor beta chain. Its target is not known. Assay: immunoSEQ multiplex PCR; the TCRdb copy retains only in-frame clones and omits some. The sample includes about 120,000 clones, around 86% of them seen just once. The data were obtained in a study of T cell responses to AZD1222 COVID-19 vaccine. The study, taken as a whole, reports: Sampling that yielded the repertoires occurred only after the peak T cell response. Spike-specific TCR breadth and depth rose after two AZD1222 doses. Clonal diversity may have been underestimated in mostly white British donors. Reportedly, nearly half of unique spike TCRs recognized epitopes outside B.1.351/B.1.1.7 mutations.

The CDR3 is 15 residues long. V shed 6 bases and J shed 0 bases, with 12 bases lying between them. Germline V gene data show CDR1 as SNHLY and CDR2 as FYNNEI. The clonotype originates from an adult who received the AZD1222 COVID-19 vaccine. This chain joins TRBV2 and TRBJ1-3; no reliable D call. The source material was peripheral blood, sampled 28 days after the second AZD1222 dose. The CDR3 coding sequence is TGTGCCAGCAGAGTCATGGGAGGCTCTGGAAACACCATATATTTT. Translation: CASRVMGGSGNTIYF. The complete variable domain, with remaining parts taken from reference TRBV2 and TRBJ1-3, reads EPEVTQTPSHQVTQMGQEVILRCVPISNHLYFYWYRQILGQKVEFLVSFYNNEISEKSEIFDDQFSVERPDGSNFTLKIRSTKLEDSAMYFCASRVMGGSGNTIYFGEGSWLTVV.